This TCR beta chain stems from a study of identifying expanded T cells in peripheral blood. General observations from the study: Roughly 1.2 clones differed between technical replicates, versus approximately 17 and 20 over time. Variance in clone template counts between approximately two-week samples significantly increased with total template count across all healthy donors.

Notes on this clone: Its antigen is not known.

TCRdb keeps only in-frame clones here, not all; method: immunoSEQ multiplex PCR. The repertoire includes approximately 110,000 clones, around nine tenths of them detected once, and about a sixth sits in the top ten. No infections or other immune events were documented during collection. Germline-derived CDR1 and CDR2 are SEHNR and FQNEAQ (reference sequence). The CDR3 covers 13 residues. V was clipped by 5 bases and J by 4 bases, with 9 bases between them. The rearrangement joins TRBV7-9 to TRBJ1-5; no reliable D call. Sequencing was carried out using blood. The receptor was isolated from a person between 18 and 75 years old in good health. CDR3 sequence: CASSRTGNQPQHF. The CDR3 DNA sequence: TGTGCCAGCAGCCGGACCGGTAATCAGCCCCAGCATTTT.